The 21 T cell receptor beta chains given below trace back to one sample, sequenced in a study of OX40 agonist ivuxolimab in advanced cancers. The method was the immunoSEQ multiplex PCR assay. TCRdb stores this immuneACCESS table with in-frame sequences only. Part of the clones is absent; in the studies checked, under half of the shortfall reflects unresolved V genes, and no reason is known for the rest. This sample lists over 50,000 clones; roughly four fifths were detected once. The ten largest make up about 4.8% of the sample. The specimen was CD4+ or CD8+ T cells sorted from blood, collected in a trial of the OX40 agonist ivuxolimab. All receptors derive from an adult with an advanced solid tumor such as melanoma, head and neck, liver or kidney cancer.

The chain links TRBV29-1 to TRBJ1-2; a weak D match, TRBD1 (6 bases). Trimming shortened V by 7 bases and J by 8 bases, and 20 bases separated the two germline ends. The CDR3 has 13 amino acids. Germline assignment: CDR1 SQVTM and CDR2 ANQGSEA. CDR3 sequence (DNA): TGCAGCGCCCGGGACACGGTAATCGACGGCTACACCTTC. Protein: CSARDTVIDGYTF.

This clone came up once. This chain connects TRBV7-9 to TRBJ2-4, with D perhaps matching TRBD2 (7 bases). CDR3 length: 16 residues. Trimming took 0 bases from V and 4 from J, leaving 13 bases between them. The germline gives CDR1 SEHNR, CDR2 FQNEAQ (reference sequence). The CDR3 DNA reads TGTGCCAGCAGCTTAGCGGGGGGGACACTAAAAAACATTCAGTACTTC. It encodes CASSLAGGTLKNIQYF.

CDR3: CASSTEGLGTDTQYF. The CDR3 DNA sequence: TGTGCCAGCAGCACGGAAGGACTAGGCACAGATACGCAGTATTTT. The chain carries TRBV6-6 and TRBJ2-3; TRBD2 agrees at 7 bases. J was trimmed by 1 base and V by 6 bases; bases with no gene match: 7. This CDR3 region has 15 residues. Germline-derived CDR1 and CDR2 are MNHNY and SVGAGI (reference sequence).

A single count supports this clone. This sequence joins TRBV28 and TRBJ1-6; D is undetermined. V lost 5 bases, J lost 6 bases, and 14 bases lay in between. This CDR3 spans 15 amino acids. The germline V gene encodes CDR1 MDHEN and CDR2 SYDVKM. CDR3 sequence: CASSRPRDINSPLHF. The CDR3 DNA reads as TGTGCCAGCAGTCGACCCCGGGATATTAATTCACCCCTCCACTTT.

The table lists this clone with a few counts. The chain uses TRBV19 and TRBJ2-4; 8 positions match TRBD2. CDR1 is LNHDA and CDR2 is SQIVND in the germline V gene (reference sequence). V lost 9 bases, J lost 11 bases, and 18 bases stayed unmatched. The CDR3 totals 15 residues. DNA for the CDR3: TGTGCCAGCCGCCGGGGGGGGGCGAAAGGATCGCTTCAGTACTTC. It encodes CASRRGGAKGSLQYF.

V and J are TRBV28 and TRBJ1-5; D might be TRBD1 (5 bases). The CDR3 consists of 17 residues. V was pared by 7 bases and J by 3 bases, with 22 bases between. Per germline, CDR1 MDHEN and CDR2 SYDVKM. The CDR3 sequence is CASTPAGTRALNQPQHF. CDR3 bases: TGTGCCAGCACCCCCGCGGGGACCCGAGCCCTCAATCAGCCCCAGCATTTT.

The rearrangement joins TRBV2 to TRBJ2-5; 12 bases line up with TRBD2. Per germline, CDR1 SNHLY and CDR2 FYNNEI. This CDR3 comprises 16 residues. After removal of 3 bases from V and 4 bases from J, the junction contained 6 bases not matched to a gene. This chain's CDR3 is CASSDRTSGNRETQYF. In nucleotides, the CDR3 is TGTGCCAGCAGTGATAGGACTAGCGGGAATCGAGAGACCCAGTACTTC.

The chain has TRBV10-3 and TRBJ2-1, with D unresolved. Trimming left V 7 bases short and J 1 base short, with 8 bases between. This CDR3 has 13 amino acids. Germline assignment: CDR1 ENHRY and CDR2 SYGVKD. The CDR3 bases are TGTGCCATCACTCCGGAATCCTACAATGAGCAGTTCTTC. It translates to CAITPESYNEQFF.

The rearrangement joins TRBV29-1 to TRBJ2-5; D is unresolved. V was trimmed by 4 bases and J by 3 bases, leaving 9 bases between them. The CDR3 runs 12 residues. CDR1 is SQVTM and CDR2 is ANQGSEA in the germline V gene. The CDR3 loop is CSVVRGEETQYF. Written as DNA, the CDR3 is TGCAGCGTTGTTAGAGGAGAAGAGACCCAGTACTTC.

The chain has TRBV6-5 and TRBJ1-3; D uncertain. Germline CDR1 reads MNHEY; CDR2 reads SVGAGI. Trimming removed 0 bases from V and 0 bases from J, with 6 bases in between. The CDR3 runs 15 residues. CDR3 loop: CASSYSWASGNTIYF. DNA for the CDR3: TGTGCCAGCAGTTACTCTTGGGCCTCTGGAAACACCATATATTTT.

This clone appeared a single time. The chain combines TRBV28 with TRBJ1-5; 9 bases align to TRBD1. The CDR3 consists of 16 residues. The germline CDR1 and CDR2 sequences are MDHEN and SYDVKM. With V trimmed by 4 bases and J by 4 bases, 8 bases remained unmatched. The CDR3 nucleotides are TGTGCCAGCAGTTCAGGACAGGGGTGGATGAATCAGCCCCAGCATTTT. Translating it yields CASSSGQGWMNQPQHF.

This chain joins TRBV2 and TRBJ2-2, with D maybe TRBD1 (6 bases). This CDR3 comprises 12 residues. Trimming removed 6 bases at V and 4 bases at J, with 6 bases between. Per germline, CDR1 SNHLY and CDR2 FYNNEI. The CDR3 protein is CASRQGTGELFF. The CDR3 nucleotides are TGTGCCAGCAGACAGGGCACCGGGGAGCTGTTTTTT.

The chain combines TRBV4-1 with TRBJ2-5; TRBD1 aligns across 10 bases. This CDR3 has 14 residues. From germline, CDR1 is MGHRA and CDR2 YSYEKL. V trimming: 3 bases; J trimming: 5 bases; junction bases outside the gene matches: 3. Here the CDR3 reads CASSQTTGGETQYF. The CDR3 DNA reads as TGCGCCAGCAGCCAGACGACAGGGGGCGAGACCCAGTACTTC.

The rearrangement joins TRBV28 to TRBJ2-3; 10 bases are shared with TRBD2. Germline lookup yields CDR1 MDHEN and CDR2 SYDVKM. V shed 2 bases, J shed 5 bases, and the junction held 10 bases outside the gene matches. The CDR3 has 17 amino acids. CDR3 coding DNA: TGTGCCAGCAGTTTACGGTGGGAGCGGGGGGGCGTAGATACGCAGTATTTT. It encodes CASSLRWERGGVDTQYF.

This clone came up a few times. The chain is built from TRBV9 and TRBJ2-7, with 15 bases matching TRBD2. There are 19 residues in the CDR3. The germline CDR1 and CDR2 sequences are SGDLS and YYNGEE. V was pared by 2 bases and J by 0 bases, with 9 bases of the junction left unmatched. The CDR3 nucleotides are TGTGCCAGCAGCGTCGGGACTAGCGGGAGGATAGCTTTCTCCTACGAGCAGTACTTC. It encodes CASSVGTSGRIAFSYEQYF.

This clone occurred a few times. The CDR3 DNA is TGTGCCAGCAGCTTGGTTGGGGGGAGGGGCGAGACCCAGTACTTC. It specifies CASSLVGGRGETQYF. This chain uses TRBV5-6 with TRBJ2-5; 7 bases map to TRBD2. The J segment lost 5 bases and the V segment lost 0 bases, leaving 7 bases of the junction unmatched. CDR3 length equals 15 residues. Germline V gene lookup returns CDR1 SGHDT and CDR2 YYEEEE.

This chain links TRBV13 with TRBJ1-1, with a weak D call TRBD1 (6 bases). The CDR3 is made up of 16 amino acids. V lost 4 bases and J 1 base, leaving 16 bases between the germline ends. CDR1 is PRHDT and CDR2 is FYEKMQ in the germline V gene (reference sequence). DNA of the CDR3: TGTGCCAGCAGCTCGTCGACAGGACTTAGGAACACTGAAGCTTTCTTT. Protein: CASSSSTGLRNTEAFF.

The gene calls are TRBV6-1 and TRBJ2-5, with 8 bases identical to TRBD1. The V gene's germline CDR1 is MNHNS and CDR2 SASEGT. The CDR3 has 14 residues. Unmatched junction bases numbered 12, after V lost 4 bases and J lost 11 bases. The CDR3 loop is CASSVEQGVGEQYF. The CDR3 bases are TGTGCCAGCAGTGTGGAACAGGGGGTGGGTGAGCAGTACTTC.

V is TRBV7-3 and J is TRBJ2-5; 7 nucleotides match TRBD1. CDR1 is SGHTA, CDR2 FQGTGA, per germline. With 5 bases clipped from V and 4 bases from J, the junction kept 13 bases outside the gene matches. This CDR3 is 16 amino acids long. CDR3 residues: CASSPGANRGGETQYF. The CDR3 DNA reads TGTGCCAGCAGCCCAGGGGCGAACAGGGGTGGAGAGACCCAGTACTTC.

V is TRBV2 and J is TRBJ2-7, with TRBD2 identical over 11 bases. With V trimmed by 8 bases and J by 5 bases, 8 bases remained unmatched. The germline V gene has CDR1 SNHLY and CDR2 FYNNEI. The CDR3 is made up of 14 amino acids. CDR3: CASRTSGRTNEQYF. The CDR3 region has the DNA TGTGCCAGCCGTACTAGCGGGAGAACCAACGAGCAGTACTTC.

The rearrangement uses TRBV7-3 and TRBJ2-3; no clear D gene. The CDR3 has 15 residues. Trimming left V 5 bases short and J 0 bases short, with 12 bases between. Germline-derived CDR1 and CDR2 are SGHTA and FQGTGA. The DNA of the CDR3 is TGTGCCAGCAGCAAACAAGCTGGTAGCACAGATACGCAGTATTTT. Translation: CASSKQAGSTDTQYF.